The 16 T cell receptor beta chains listed next were all sequenced from one sample in a study of T cell repertoires in cytomegalovirus infection. TCRdb re-called the reads through MiXCR, storing one row per CDR3 protein. The table has almost 550,000 distinct CDR3 sequences, 16% seen once. Sequenced: CD8+ T cells from PBMCs. These receptors all come from a human donor in good health (CMV status not recorded). Some clones in this sample may be carry-over from other donors' samples.

This clonotype was observed a few times. The CDR3 DNA follows: TGTGCCAGCAGTTATCAGGGGGCTGAAGCTTTCTTT. It is translated as CASSYQGAEAFF. The chain links TRBV6-5 to TRBJ1-1, with 7 bases that match TRBD1. The V gene's germline CDR1 is MNHEY and CDR2 SVGAGI. V trimming: 3 bases; J trimming: 6 bases; junction bases outside the gene matches: 1. The CDR3 sequence is 12 residues long.

This clonotype has ten or more counts. An end of the junction differs from the germline gene, which may be a read error. The chain links TRBV7-7 to TRBJ2-5; D perhaps matches TRBD2 (6 bases). Germline CDR1 and CDR2: SSHAT and FNYEAQ (reference sequence). This CDR3 is built from 18 residues. For the CDR3, the DNA is TGTGCTAGCAGCTTGGGAAGAAGGGTAGCGGAGTCTCAAGAGACCCAGTACTTC. It is translated as CASSLGRRVAESQETQYF.

This clonotype showed up just a few times. The V and J genes are TRBV28 and TRBJ1-5; TRBD1 aligns across 12 bases. With 4 bases clipped from V and 6 bases from J, the junction kept 7 bases outside the gene matches. Per the germline V gene, CDR1 is MDHEN and CDR2 is SYDVKM. The CDR3 sequence is 16 residues long. The CDR3 loop reads CASSSRDRGPGQPQHF. The CDR3 DNA is TGTGCCAGCAGTTCCCGGGACAGGGGGCCTGGTCAGCCCCAGCATTTT. The whole variable domain, filled in from reference TRBV28 and TRBJ1-5, reads DVKVTQSSRYLVKRTGEKVFLECVQDMDHENMFWYRQDPGLGLRLIYFSYDVKMKEKGDIPEGYSVSREKKERFSLILESASTNQTSMYLCASSSRDRGPGQPQHFGDGTRLSIL.

The J gene is TRBJ2-3, the V gene TRBV10-2, with TRBD2 matching over 9 bases. The CDR3 runs to 15 residues. V lost 6 bases and J lost 5; bases outside the gene matches: 9. Germline V CDR1 and CDR2: WSHSY, SAAADI. CDR3 sequence: CASRDGGGALDTQYF. For the CDR3, the DNA is TGCGCCAGCAGAGATGGCGGGGGGGCCCTAGATACGCAGTATTTT.

Only a few counts were recorded for this clonotype. The gene calls are TRBV2 and TRBJ2-5; D is ambiguous. The length of the CDR3 is 12 residues. Germline CDR1 is SNHLY and CDR2 is FYNNEI. CDR3 sequence: CAIVQLQETQYF. For the CDR3, the DNA is TGTGCTATAGTACAGCTCCAAGAGACCCAGTACTTC.

This clonotype was counted only a few times. The chain carries TRBV28 and TRBJ1-5; the match to TRBD1 covers 8 bases. The germline CDR1 and CDR2 sequences are MDHEN and SYDVKM. After removal of 2 bases from V and 1 base from J, the junction contained 13 bases not matched to a gene. This CDR3 has 19 amino acids. This CDR3 is CASSLEDRVKRRSNQPQHF. Here the CDR3 DNA reads TGTGCCAGCAGTTTAGAGGACAGGGTCAAACGTCGGAGCAATCAGCCCCAGCATTTT.

On this clonotype: As the CDR3 is not closed by the conserved phenylalanine or tryptophan, this likely results from a read error. The rearrangement joins TRBV15 to TRBJ2-1; 11 bases map to TRBD2. V gave up 5 bases and J gave up 5 bases; unmatched junction bases: 5. The CDR3 has 15 residues. Germline V gene lookup returns CDR1 LNHNV and CDR2 YYDKDF (reference sequence). CDR3 coding DNA: TGTGCCACCAGCCTTTCGACTAGCGGGAACAATGAGCAGTTCTTA. This sequence encodes CATSLSTSGNNEQFL.

As for this clonotype: This may be a read error, as it is one base from a much larger clone. V is TRBV5-5 and J is TRBJ2-1, with 16 bases lining up with TRBD2. CDR1 is SGHKS and CDR2 is YYEKEE in the germline V gene (reference sequence). The CDR3 extends over 15 amino acids. The CDR3 coding sequence is TGTGCCAGCAGCGGGACTAGCGGGGGGGTTAGTGAGCAGCTCTTC. As protein: CASSGTSGGVSEQLF.

The chain carries TRBV7-9 and TRBJ1-3, with a possible D match to TRBD1 (5 bases). The CDR3 is 15 amino acids. The V gene's germline CDR1 is SEHNR and CDR2 FQNEAQ (reference sequence). Deletions cut 6 bases from V and 4 bases from J, with 16 bases between. The CDR3 sequence: CASRPAGGSGNTIYF. DNA of the CDR3: TGTGCCAGCAGACCAGCGGGGGGTTCAGGAAACACCATATATTTT.

The J gene is TRBJ1-4, the V gene TRBV27, with D possibly TRBD1 on 6 matching bases. V was clipped by 6 bases and J by 5 bases, with 25 bases between them. The CDR3 spans 18 residues. Germline V gives CDR1 MNHEY, CDR2 SMNVEV (reference sequence). CDR3 nucleotides: TGTGCCAGCAGCCACTACAAGTTTGGGACATGGCCGAATGAAAAACTGTTTTTT. It is translated as CASSHYKFGTWPNEKLFF. The entire variable domain, with the rest obtained from reference TRBV27 and TRBJ1-4, is as follows: EAQVTQNPRYLITVTGKKLTVTCSQNMNHEYMSWYRQDPGLGLRQIYYSMNVEVTDKGDVPEGYKVSRKEKRNFPLILESPSPNQTSLYFCASSHYKFGTWPNEKLFFGSGTQLSVL.

The genes are TRBV7-9 and TRBJ2-7; TRBD2 agrees at 7 bases. The CDR3 covers 14 residues. Germline CDR1 and CDR2: SEHNR and FQNEAQ (reference sequence). Trimming cost V 3 bases and J 3 bases; bases outside gene matches: 5. The CDR3 sequence: CASSLATSDYEQYF. DNA for the CDR3: TGTGCCAGCAGCTTGGCAACTAGCGACTACGAGCAGTACTTC.

This clonotype was picked up many times. The chain is built from TRBV7-2 and TRBJ2-1; TRBD2 aligns across 7 bases. The CDR3 has 16 amino acids. Germline V gives CDR1 SGHTA, CDR2 FQGNSA. J was trimmed by 0 bases and V by 5 bases; bases with no gene match: 7. CDR3 residues: CASSPWGGSSYNEQFF. The CDR3 DNA follows: TGTGCCAGCAGCCCGTGGGGGGGTAGCTCCTACAATGAGCAGTTCTTC.

In regard to this clonotype: The conserved phenylalanine or tryptophan is not found at the CDR3 terminus, so this likely reflects a read error. The DNA is omitted, as the CDR3 cannot be located on it reliably, and the CDR3 follows TCRdb's listing. V gene TRBV27 combines with J gene TRBJ1-5; TRBD1, the table's D call, lacks a check against the DNA. Including both end residues, the CDR3 is 14 amino acids long. Germline-derived CDR1 and CDR2 are MNHEY and SMNVEV (reference sequence). The CDR3: CANSQTGENQPQRY.

This clonotype was recorded at least ten times. The genes are TRBV7-8 and TRBJ2-5, with D unclear. V lost 5 bases to trimming and J lost 0 bases, with 13 bases between them. This CDR3 comprises 15 residues. Germline-derived CDR1 and CDR2 are SGHVS and FQNEAQ. The CDR3 DNA is TGTGCCAGCAGCCCGACCCTCGGGTACCAAGAGACCCAGTACTTC. Amino acids: CASSPTLGYQETQYF.

This clonotype was found many times. The V and J genes are TRBV7-9 and TRBJ1-1; 7 bases match TRBD1. The CDR3 loop spans 13 amino acids. Germline-derived CDR1 and CDR2 are SEHNR and FQNEAQ (reference sequence). After removal of 1 base from V and 7 bases from J, the junction contained 3 bases not matched to a gene. This chain's CDR3 is CASSLEGGSEAFF. The CDR3 region has the DNA TGTGCCAGCAGCTTAGAAGGGGGCAGTGAAGCTTTCTTT.

At least ten counts were recorded for this clonotype. The V call is TRBV12-3 or TRBV12-4, the J call TRBJ2-4; 16 bases map to TRBD2. The CDR3 loop spans 20 amino acids. The V and J ends lost 5 bases and 0 bases, in that order; junction bases with no gene match: 10. The CDR3 bases are TGTGCCAGCAGTCGAAGCGGGACTAGCGGGAGGGTACTAGCCAAAAACATTCAGTACTTC. This translates into CASSRSGTSGRVLAKNIQYF.